This passage covers 21 T cell receptor beta chains from one sample sequenced in a study of OX40 agonist ivuxolimab in advanced cancers. TCRdb's table, derived via immunoSEQ multiplex PCR, lists solely in-frame clones and lacks some. The table has over 85,000 clones, 90% to 95% seen once. Material: CD4+ or CD8+ T cells sorted from blood, obtained in a trial of the OX40 agonist ivuxolimab. The receptors come from an adult with an advanced solid tumor such as melanoma, head and neck, liver or kidney cancer.

The CDR3 loop reads CAIGPGVDIQYF. In nucleotides, the CDR3 is TGTGCCATAGGCCCCGGTGTGGACATTCAGTACTTC. The rearrangement uses TRBV10-3 and TRBJ2-4; D remains unclear. V lost 9 bases, J lost 8 bases, and 14 bases lay in between. This CDR3 has 12 residues. The germline gives CDR1 ENHRY, CDR2 SYGVKD.

This chain uses TRBV16 with TRBJ2-1; D might be TRBD1 (5 bases). The CDR3 totals 14 residues. V was clipped by 2 bases and J by 6 bases, with 11 bases between them. Looked up from germline, CDR1 is KGHSY and CDR2 is FQNENV. This chain's CDR3 is CASSQDQGRNEQFF. The DNA for the CDR3 is TGTGCCAGCAGCCAAGATCAGGGCCGCAATGAGCAGTTCTTC.

The table lists this clone with a count of one. The V gene is TRBV25-1, the J gene TRBJ2-3; perhaps TRBD2 as D (5 bases). The CDR3 runs 13 residues. Germline CDR1 is MGHDK and CDR2 is SYGVNS. Trimming took 4 bases from V and 7 from J, leaving 12 bases between them. In nucleotides, the CDR3 is TGTGCCAGCAGTGGCCCCCCGGGAAATACGCAGTATTTT. Residues: CASSGPPGNTQYF.

CDR3 nucleotides: TGCGCCAGCAGCCACGCGGGCATAGGTACAGATACGCAGTATTTT. Translation: CASSHAGIGTDTQYF. The rearrangement uses TRBV4-3 and TRBJ2-3; weak D call: TRBD2 (5 bases). CDR1 is LGHNA and CDR2 is YSLEER in the germline V gene. Trimming pared 3 bases from V and 3 bases from J, leaving 13 bases between. The CDR3 sequence is 15 residues long.

This chain uses TRBV7-2 with TRBJ1-2; D is unclear. With 3 bases removed from V and 6 bases from J, the gap between germline ends came to 11 bases. Germline V gene data show CDR1 as SGHTA and CDR2 as FQGNSA. The CDR3 spans 13 residues. CDR3 amino acids: CASSLPGPDGYTF. The CDR3 DNA reads as TGTGCCAGCAGCTTGCCTGGGCCGGATGGCTACACCTTC.

CDR3 in amino acids: CASSSQPGFEQYV. CDR3 bases: TGTGCCAGCAGCTCCCAGCCGGGATTCGAGCAGTACGTC. V and J are TRBV7-2 and TRBJ2-7; D might be TRBD2 (5 bases). The CDR3 has 13 amino acids. From germline, CDR1 is SGHTA and CDR2 FQGNSA. V dropped 4 bases and J dropped 6 bases, with 13 bases sitting between them.

V gene TRBV28 combines with J gene TRBJ1-1; D may be TRBD1 (6 bases). The germline gives CDR1 MDHEN, CDR2 SYDVKM. This CDR3 contains 15 residues. Deletions cut 7 bases from V and 5 bases from J, with 20 bases between. The CDR3 here is CASTKSGGIVTEAFF. The CDR3 DNA reads as TGTGCCAGCACCAAATCGGGGGGCATAGTGACTGAAGCTTTCTTT.

The chain combines TRBV6-5 with TRBJ2-7; D not certain. This CDR3 contains 14 residues. Trimming pared 6 bases from V and 1 base from J, leaving 13 bases between. Germline CDR1 MNHEY, CDR2 SVGAGI. The CDR3 DNA is TGTGCCAGCAGAATTACCGGGCCTTCCTACGAGCAGTACTTC. This sequence encodes CASRITGPSYEQYF.

The chain has TRBV6-1 and TRBJ2-7; D may be TRBD2 (5 bases). This CDR3 has 14 amino acids. The V end lost 6 bases, the J end lost 2 bases, and 14 bases lay between the germline ends. Germline V gene sequence: CDR1 MNHNS, CDR2 SASEGT. The CDR3 reads CASSIARAAYEQYV. In DNA, the CDR3 is TGTGCCAGCAGCATCGCGAGGGCAGCCTACGAGCAGTACGTC.

The genes are TRBV11-2 and TRBJ2-1; 11 bases fit TRBD2. V lost 7 bases, J lost 7 bases, and 9 bases stayed unmatched. The CDR3 has 15 residues. Germline CDR1 reads SGHAT; CDR2 reads FQNNGV. CDR3 protein: CASNPLAGGINEQFF. CDR3 DNA: TGTGCCAGCAACCCTCTAGCGGGGGGTATAAATGAGCAGTTCTTC.

The chain links TRBV4-3 to TRBJ2-1; D is undetermined. CDR3 size: 15 residues. The germline V gene has CDR1 LGHNA and CDR2 YSLEER. V lost 0 bases, J lost 3 bases, and 9 bases lay in between. CDR3 loop: CASSQDLGYYNEQFF. The CDR3 bases are TGCGCCAGCAGCCAAGATCTGGGTTACTACAATGAGCAGTTCTTC.

The J gene is TRBJ1-2, the V gene TRBV28, with 7 bases fitting TRBD1. The V gene's germline CDR1 is MDHEN and CDR2 SYDVKM. V lost 6 bases, J lost 2 bases, and 9 bases stayed unmatched. This CDR3 comprises 15 residues. The CDR3 is CASRLPGGGNYGYTF. DNA for the CDR3: TGTGCCAGCAGGCTACCAGGGGGGGGGAACTATGGCTACACCTTC.

This chain links TRBV5-1 with TRBJ1-3; D gene uncertain. V was trimmed by 0 bases and J by 13 bases, leaving 20 bases between them. The CDR3 contains 15 residues. Germline V gene data show CDR1 as SGHRS and CDR2 as YFSETQ. The CDR3 sequence: CASSLAIPWSGRIYF. CDR3 in DNA: TGCGCCAGCAGCTTGGCGATCCCTTGGTCGGGTCGGATATATTTT.

The chain carries TRBV4-3 and TRBJ1-3; no clear D. Germline lookup yields CDR1 LGHNA and CDR2 YSLEER. V was cut by 0 bases and J by 5 bases, with 2 bases left in between. The CDR3 is 12 amino acids. CDR3 residues: CASSQDRNTIYF. The CDR3 bases are TGCGCCAGCAGCCAAGATCGAAACACCATATATTTT.

The V and J genes are TRBV6-5 and TRBJ2-3; D not certain. The CDR3 sequence is 15 residues long. Trimming shortened V by 6 bases and J by 4 bases, and 17 bases separated the two germline ends. The germline V gene has CDR1 MNHEY and CDR2 SVGAGI. CDR3 nucleotides: TGTGCCAGCAGCTTACAGTCGGGTTATGCAGATACGCAGTATTTT. This gives the protein CASSLQSGYADTQYF.

The rearrangement joins TRBV7-3 to TRBJ2-3; D gene unclear. CDR3 length: 14 residues. Germline CDR1 is SGHTA and CDR2 is FQGTGA. Between the trimmed V and J ends, which lost 3 bases and 0 bases, there was a span of 7 bases. The CDR3 sequence: CASSFRESTDTQYF. DNA of the CDR3: TGTGCCAGCAGCTTCCGAGAGAGCACAGATACGCAGTATTTT.

This clone has just a few counts. This sequence joins TRBV30 and TRBJ1-5; D not resolved. The CDR3 loop spans 12 amino acids. The germline CDR1 and CDR2 sequences are GTSNPN and SVGIG (reference sequence). V gave up 5 bases and J gave up 1 base, with 6 bases separating them. This CDR3 is CAWGGSNQPQHF. CDR3 in DNA: TGTGCCTGGGGCGGGAGCAATCAGCCCCAGCATTTT.

The rearrangement joins TRBV18 to TRBJ2-7; TRBD1 agrees at 7 bases. V dropped 3 bases and J dropped 1; count of bases not matched to a gene: 3. This CDR3 is 14 amino acids long. Germline-derived CDR1 and CDR2 are KGHSH and LQKENI. CDR3 in DNA: TGTGCCAGCTCACCCCAGGGACAGTCCTACGAGCAGTACGTC. As protein: CASSPQGQSYEQYV.

The chain links TRBV11-3 to TRBJ1-1; D call uncertain. This CDR3 is 13 amino acids long. The ends were cut back, 2 bases at V and 3 bases at J, with 7 bases in the middle. Germline V gene data show CDR1 as SGHNT and CDR2 as YENEEA. CDR3 residues: CASSLIVDTEAFF. The CDR3 nucleotides are TGTGCCAGCAGCTTAATAGTTGACACTGAAGCTTTCTTT.

In nucleotides, the CDR3 is TGTGCCAGCAGCGCCCGACAGGGTAGAGATACGCAGTATTTT. Translating it yields CASSARQGRDTQYF. The V gene is TRBV7-2, the J gene TRBJ2-3; 7 bases match TRBD1. Germline values: CDR1 SGHTA, CDR2 FQGNSA. Germline trimming cut 5 bases from V and 5 bases from J; bases unmatched to any gene: 7. The CDR3 has 14 amino acids. The variable domain in full, completed from reference TRBV7-2 and TRBJ2-3, reads GAGVSQSPSNKVTEKGKDVELRCDPISGHTALYWYRQSLGQGLEFLIYFQGNSAPDKSGLPSDRFSAERTGGSVSTLTIQRTQQEDSAVYLCASSARQGRDTQYFGPGTRLTVL.

The rearrangement uses TRBV4-1 and TRBJ1-3; D not resolved. The CDR3 covers 17 residues. Germline CDR1 and CDR2: MGHRA and YSYEKL. The V end lost 1 base, the J end lost 1 base, and 14 bases lay between the germline ends. CDR3 residues: CASSQGQTAYSGNTIYF. CDR3 nucleotides: TGCGCCAGCAGCCAAGGGCAAACGGCTTATTCTGGAAACACCATATATTTT.